This TCR beta chain was retrieved from a study of T cell responses to AZD1222 COVID-19 vaccine. Sequenced by immunoSEQ multiplex PCR; TCRdb stores in-frame clones only, minus some. The sample contains some 150,000 clones, 85% to 95% of which appear only once. V was pared by 1 base and J by 7 bases, with 16 bases between. Per the germline V gene, CDR1 is LGHNA and CDR2 is YSLEER. This CDR3 spans 15 amino acids. The source is an adult in good health. This specimen consisted of peripheral blood, obtained on day 0 of AZD1222 vaccination. The gene calls are TRBV4-3 and TRBJ1-2; tentative D call: TRBD1 (6 bases). In DNA form, the CDR3 reads TGCGCCAGCAGCCAAGTATACAGGGAAGTGTTTGGCTACACCTTC. It specifies CASSQVYREVFGYTF.